The 5 T cell receptor beta chains below were found in one sample sequenced in a study of T cells in Graves' hyperthyroidism and ophthalmopathy. There were TCR beta CDR3 regions amplified from RNA transcripts. Initially, a first-round RT-PCR of the TCR CDR3 employed the HTBI primer set. TCRdb analysed the multiplex PCR reads with MiXCR anew, one entry per CDR3 protein. The sample comprises around 250,000 distinct CDR3 sequences, approximately 23% of which are singletons, and about a third rests with the top ten. Sequenced sample: blood. The receptors derive from a woman between 35 and 50 years old with Graves' ophthalmopathy.

In this sample, this clonotype turned up many times. The V call is TRBV29-1, the J call TRBJ2-7; 9 nucleotides match TRBD2. The CDR3 spans 15 residues. J was trimmed by 4 bases and V by 7 bases; bases with no gene match: 14. Germline V CDR1 and CDR2: SQVTM, ANQGSEA. CDR3 region: CSARPMAGGPYEQYF. Written as DNA, the CDR3 is TGCAGCGCCCGGCCCATGGCGGGAGGGCCTTACGAGCAGTACTTC.

Ten or more counts support this clonotype. The CDR3 nucleotides read TGTGCCACCGCGGTACCAGGGAACCAAGAGACCCAGTACTTC. Its translation: CATAVPGNQETQYF. V gene TRBV24-1 combines with J gene TRBJ2-5, with D tentatively TRBD1 (5 bases). The CDR3 is made up of 14 amino acids. Trimming took 9 bases from V and 0 from J, leaving 13 bases between them. CDR1 and CDR2 (germline): KGHDR, SFDVKD.

The table lists this clonotype with many counts. CDR3 protein: CASSYPGANVLTF. The DNA for the CDR3 is TGTGCCAGCAGTTACCCTGGGGCCAACGTCCTGACTTTC. The genes are TRBV6-5 and TRBJ2-6; D gene ambiguous. The CDR3 extends over 13 amino acids. The germline gives CDR1 MNHEY, CDR2 SVGAGI. V was clipped by 2 bases and J by 2 bases, with 1 base between them.

This clonotype was detected many times. DNA for the CDR3: TGCGCCAGCAGCTTGGCGTCAGGCGGAGCCGGGGAGCTGTTTTTT. Residues: CASSLASGGAGELFF. The rearrangement links TRBV5-1 to TRBJ2-2, with unresolved D. Germline lookup yields CDR1 SGHRS and CDR2 YFSETQ. V lost 0 bases and J 6 bases, leaving 12 bases between the germline ends. CDR3 length: 15 amino acids.

This clonotype has a count of ten or more. CDR3 loop: CSAPGGTAYEQYF. CDR3 nucleotide sequence: TGCAGTGCACCCGGCGGGACGGCTTACGAGCAGTACTTC. The chain uses TRBV20-1 and TRBJ2-7; possibly TRBD2 for D (6 bases). CDR3 length: 13 residues. Germline assignment: CDR1 DFQATT and CDR2 SNEGSKA (reference sequence). Trimming pared 6 bases from V and 4 bases from J, leaving 16 bases between.